The sequence of this T cell receptor (beta chain) was determined in a study of T cells after yellow fever vaccination. The V gene lost 2 bases and the J gene lost 8 bases, with 13 bases spanning the gap. The CDR3 is made up of 13 amino acids. Looked up from germline, CDR1 is SGHDT and CDR2 is YYEEEE. TCRdb passed the 5' RACE reads through MiXCR, listing each CDR3 protein once. Among 350,000 to 450,000 distinct CDR3 sequences, around a sixth were seen once, and the ten largest hold 15% to 20%. V usage is TRBV5-6 and J usage is TRBJ1-2; D is possibly TRBD1 (6 bases). The sequencing here drew on PBMCs, taken before the yellow fever booster vaccination. The TCR originated in a man between 18 and 29 years old who received the YFV17D yellow fever vaccine. The chain's CDR3 is CASSFGTSRGYTF. DNA of the CDR3: TGTGCCAGCAGCTTCGGGACATCTCGCGGCTACACCTTC.